A selection of T cell receptor beta chains follows, all from one sample in a study of blood T cell repertoires in COVID-19. Produced via immunoSEQ multiplex PCR; TCRdb's table is partial and in-frame only. The table lists about 210,000 clones, about 90% of them singletons. The sample comprised peripheral blood. Source of these receptors: a man under 40 with acute or convalescent COVID-19. CDR3s include the opening cysteine and the closing phenylalanine or tryptophan. Fields, in order: D gene, V gene, clone size, J gene, CDR3 protein, CDR3 DNA. D genes are given only for firm matches. Clone sizes are given selectively: once, few, many, or a class where the clone is expanded.

D gene: TRBD1
V gene: TRBV30
clone size: .
J gene: TRBJ1-5
CDR3 protein: CAWSGAWTGRNQPQHF
CDR3 DNA: TGTGCCTGGAGTGGAGCCTGGACAGGGAGAAATCAGCCCCAGCATTTT

D gene: .
V gene: TRBV19
clone size: .
J gene: TRBJ1-5
CDR3 protein: CASSQIGGHSRHQPQHF
CDR3 DNA: TGTGCCAGTAGTCAGATAGGGGGTCATTCGCGGCATCAGCCCCAGCATTTT

D gene: TRBD1
V gene: TRBV6-5
clone size: .
J gene: TRBJ2-1
CDR3 protein: CASSYGQGAAGEQFF
CDR3 DNA: TGTGCCAGCAGTTACGGGCAGGGGGCGGCGGGTGAGCAGTTCTTC

D gene: TRBD1
V gene: TRBV25-1
clone size: .
J gene: TRBJ2-7
CDR3 protein: CASRGSPGQGKYEQYF
CDR3 DNA: TGTGCCAGCAGGGGAAGTCCGGGACAGGGGAAATACGAGCAGTACTTC

D gene: .
V gene: TRBV3-1/TRBV3-2
clone size: .
J gene: TRBJ1-6
CDR3 protein: CASSQGGYNSPLHF
CDR3 DNA: TGTGCCAGCAGCCAGGGGGGTTACAATTCACCCCTCCACTTT

D gene: .
V gene: TRBV4-2
clone size: .
J gene: TRBJ1-3
CDR3 protein: CASSQAGSSGNTIYF
CDR3 DNA: TGTGCCAGCAGCCAAGCCGGGTCCTCTGGAAACACCATATATTTT

D gene: .
V gene: TRBV7-9
clone size: .
J gene: TRBJ2-2
CDR3 protein: CASSLFGSGAFGGELFF
CDR3 DNA: TGTGCCAGCAGCTTATTTGGGTCAGGGGCATTCGGCGGGGAGCTGTTTTTT

D gene: TRBD1
V gene: TRBV18
clone size: .
J gene: TRBJ2-1
CDR3 protein: CASSPGQGPYNEQFF
CDR3 DNA: TGTGCCAGCTCACCGGGACAGGGTCCTTACAATGAGCAGTTCTTC

D gene: .
V gene: TRBV5-4
clone size: .
J gene: TRBJ1-6
CDR3 protein: CASSPGLYNSPLHF
CDR3 DNA: TGTGCCAGCAGCCCTGGACTGTATAATTCACCCCTCCACTTT

D gene: .
V gene: TRBV6-1
clone size: .
J gene: TRBJ1-5
CDR3 protein: CASSDGGGYSNQPQHF
CDR3 DNA: TGTGCCAGCAGTGATGGGGGAGGGTATAGCAATCAGCCCCAGCATTTT

D gene: .
V gene: TRBV2
clone size: .
J gene: TRBJ2-7
CDR3 protein: CASSVPPGRGLRYEQYF
CDR3 DNA: TGTGCCAGCAGTGTACCTCCCGGGAGGGGGCTTCGGTACGAGCAGTACTTC

D gene: .
V gene: TRBV7-2
clone size: few
J gene: TRBJ2-7
CDR3 protein: CASSTYLSSYEQYF
CDR3 DNA: TGTGCCAGCAGCACCTACTTGAGCTCCTACGAGCAGTACTTC

D gene: TRBD1
V gene: TRBV6-6
clone size: .
J gene: TRBJ2-3
CDR3 protein: CASSDRAGTDTQYF
CDR3 DNA: TGTGCCAGCAGTGACAGGGCAGGAACAGATACGCAGTATTTT

D gene: .
V gene: TRBV27
clone size: .
J gene: TRBJ1-1
CDR3 protein: CASSLVPNTEAFF
CDR3 DNA: TGTGCCAGCAGTCTCGTCCCGAACACTGAAGCTTTCTTT

D gene: .
V gene: TRBV11-2
clone size: .
J gene: TRBJ2-5
CDR3 protein: CASSTDYQETQYF
CDR3 DNA: TGTGCCAGCAGCACCGACTACCAAGAGACCCAGTACTTC

D gene: .
V gene: TRBV30
clone size: .
J gene: TRBJ2-3
CDR3 protein: CAWIPTGYTQYF
CDR3 DNA: TGTGCCTGGATCCCAACCGGGTATACGCAGTATTTT

D gene: TRBD2
V gene: TRBV2
clone size: .
J gene: TRBJ2-5
CDR3 protein: CASSVGSGVRTQYF
CDR3 DNA: TGTGCCAGCAGTGTAGGTAGCGGGGTCCGGACCCAGTACTTC

D gene: TRBD1
V gene: TRBV4-1
clone size: .
J gene: TRBJ1-6
CDR3 protein: CASSQEPNTGQVVFSPLHF
CDR3 DNA: TGCGCCAGCAGCCAAGAACCGAATACCGGACAGGTGGTGTTTTCACCCCTCCACTTT

D gene: TRBD1
V gene: TRBV6-5
clone size: once
J gene: TRBJ1-3
CDR3 protein: CASSRDRDGNTIYF
CDR3 DNA: TGTGCCAGCAGCCGAGACAGGGATGGAAACACCATATATTTT

D gene: .
V gene: TRBV6-5
clone size: .
J gene: TRBJ2-5
CDR3 protein: CASSYESLRDETQYF
CDR3 DNA: TGTGCCAGCAGTTACGAGAGCCTGAGGGATGAGACCCAGTACTTC

D gene: .
V gene: TRBV10-2
clone size: .
J gene: TRBJ1-1
CDR3 protein: CASSESLGQAFF
CDR3 DNA: TGCGCCAGCAGTGAGTCCCTAGGTCAAGCTTTCTTT

D gene: .
V gene: TRBV29-1
clone size: once
J gene: TRBJ2-2
CDR3 protein: CSVSQGEYTGELFF
CDR3 DNA: TGCAGCGTGTCACAGGGTGAATATACCGGGGAGCTGTTTTTT

D gene: .
V gene: TRBV6-5
clone size: .
J gene: TRBJ2-7
CDR3 protein: CASRSRDSGEQYF
CDR3 DNA: TGTGCCAGCAGGTCCCGGGACAGCGGGGAGCAGTACTTC

D gene: TRBD2
V gene: TRBV4-1
clone size: .
J gene: TRBJ2-2
CDR3 protein: CASSRRTSGGGIPSTGELFF
CDR3 DNA: TGCGCCAGCAGCCGAAGGACTAGCGGGGGAGGAATACCCTCCACCGGGGAGCTGTTTTTT

D gene: .
V gene: TRBV2
clone size: .
J gene: TRBJ1-2
CDR3 protein: CASNGPSGDYGYTF
CDR3 DNA: TGTGCCAGCAACGGACCCTCCGGGGACTATGGCTACACCTTC

D gene: TRBD2
V gene: TRBV5-4
clone size: .
J gene: TRBJ2-3
CDR3 protein: CASRKGEGADTQYF
CDR3 DNA: TGTGCCAGCAGGAAAGGGGAGGGCGCAGATACGCAGTATTTT

D gene: .
V gene: TRBV6-6
clone size: .
J gene: TRBJ2-2
CDR3 protein: CASSYRQATGELFF
CDR3 DNA: TGTGCCAGCAGTTATAGACAGGCCACCGGGGAGCTGTTTTTT

D gene: .
V gene: TRBV6-4
clone size: .
J gene: TRBJ2-1
CDR3 protein: CASSDRRATYNEQFF
CDR3 DNA: TGTGCCAGCAGTGACCGGCGGGCTACCTACAATGAGCAGTTCTTC

D gene: .
V gene: TRBV7-9
clone size: .
J gene: TRBJ1-5
CDR3 protein: CASSFPGINQPQHF
CDR3 DNA: TGTGCCAGCAGCTTTCCGGGGATTAATCAGCCCCAGCATTTT

D gene: .
V gene: TRBV29-1
clone size: .
J gene: TRBJ2-6
CDR3 protein: CSVGAPGANVLTF
CDR3 DNA: TGCAGCGTTGGCGCACCTGGGGCCAACGTCCTGACTTTC

D gene: .
V gene: TRBV5-1
clone size: .
J gene: TRBJ2-5
CDR3 protein: CASSETSEQMGTQYF
CDR3 DNA: TGCGCCAGCAGCGAAACCAGTGAACAGATGGGGACCCAGTACTTC

D gene: .
V gene: TRBV28
clone size: .
J gene: TRBJ2-1
CDR3 protein: CASSSRARRSNEQFF
CDR3 DNA: TGTGCCAGCAGTTCGAGGGCCCGTCGCTCTAATGAGCAGTTCTTC

D gene: .
V gene: TRBV7-9
clone size: .
J gene: TRBJ1-5
CDR3 protein: CASSLQGNQPQHF
CDR3 DNA: TGTGCCAGCAGCTTGCAGGGTAATCAGCCCCAGCATTTT

D gene: TRBD2
V gene: TRBV7-2
clone size: .
J gene: TRBJ2-3
CDR3 protein: CASSLTSGGTDTQYF
CDR3 DNA: TGTGCCAGCAGCCTGACTAGCGGGGGAACAGATACGCAGTATTTT

D gene: .
V gene: TRBV21-1
clone size: .
J gene: TRBJ1-1
CDR3 protein: CASGVRRGVNAEAFF
CDR3 DNA: TGTGCCAGCGGGGTTCGGAGGGGAGTGAACGCTGAAGCTTTCTTT

D gene: TRBD2
V gene: TRBV5-1
clone size: .
J gene: TRBJ2-1
CDR3 protein: CASSRSSGSSYNEQFF
CDR3 DNA: TGCGCCAGCAGCAGATCAAGCGGGAGCTCCTACAATGAGCAGTTCTTC

D gene: .
V gene: TRBV4-1
clone size: .
J gene: TRBJ1-3
CDR3 protein: CASSQDRGNTIYF
CDR3 DNA: TGCGCCAGCAGCCAAGATCGGGGGAACACCATATATTTT

D gene: .
V gene: TRBV5-8
clone size: .
J gene: TRBJ2-7
CDR3 protein: CASSSLHEQYF
CDR3 DNA: TGTGCCAGCAGCTCCCTCCACGAGCAGTACTTC

D gene: .
V gene: TRBV6-5
clone size: .
J gene: TRBJ2-3
CDR3 protein: CASSSPGLTDTQYF
CDR3 DNA: TGTGCCAGCAGTTCGCCGGGACTCACAGATACGCAGTATTTT

D gene: .
V gene: TRBV2
clone size: once
J gene: TRBJ2-5
CDR3 protein: CASCRVPQETQYF
CDR3 DNA: TGTGCCAGCTGCAGGGTACCCCAAGAGACCCAGTACTTC

D gene: .
V gene: TRBV29-1
clone size: .
J gene: TRBJ1-1
CDR3 protein: CSVERDTEAFF
CDR3 DNA: TGCAGCGTTGAACGGGACACTGAAGCTTTCTTT

D gene: .
V gene: TRBV29-1
clone size: once
J gene: TRBJ1-1
CDR3 protein: CSVVRRRNTEAFF
CDR3 DNA: TGCAGCGTTGTCCGACGGAGGAACACTGAAGCTTTCTTT

D gene: .
V gene: TRBV6-2/TRBV6-3
clone size: .
J gene: TRBJ2-3
CDR3 protein: CASSYYLTGDTQYF
CDR3 DNA: TGTGCCAGCAGTTACTATCTGACGGGGGATACGCAGTATTTT

D gene: .
V gene: TRBV7-9
clone size: .
J gene: TRBJ2-2
CDR3 protein: CASSVSGTGELFF
CDR3 DNA: TGTGCCAGCAGCGTTAGCGGTACCGGGGAGCTGTTTTTT

D gene: .
V gene: TRBV7-8
clone size: .
J gene: TRBJ2-7
CDR3 protein: CASSLAFLYEQYF
CDR3 DNA: TGTGCCAGCAGCTTAGCGTTCCTTTACGAGCAGTACTTC

D gene: TRBD1
V gene: TRBV27
clone size: .
J gene: TRBJ1-3
CDR3 protein: CASSPWDSSGNTIYF
CDR3 DNA: TGTGCCAGCAGTCCGTGGGACAGCAGTGGAAACACCATATATTTT

D gene: .
V gene: TRBV30
clone size: few
J gene: TRBJ1-6
CDR3 protein: CAWSVALHSPLHF
CDR3 DNA: TGTGCCTGGAGTGTAGCACTTCATTCACCCCTCCACTTT

D gene: .
V gene: TRBV10-2
clone size: .
J gene: TRBJ2-3
CDR3 protein: CASSERIGLEVQKGYF
CDR3 DNA: TGCGCCAGCAGTGAAAGAATTGGACTGGAGGTTCAAAAGGGGTATTTT

D gene: TRBD1
V gene: TRBV30
clone size: .
J gene: TRBJ1-5
CDR3 protein: CAWSVGTGRRQPQHF
CDR3 DNA: TGTGCCTGGAGTGTCGGGACAGGGAGGAGACAGCCCCAGCATTTT

D gene: TRBD1
V gene: TRBV18
clone size: once
J gene: TRBJ2-7
CDR3 protein: CASSPGTGSYEQYF
CDR3 DNA: TGTGCCAGCTCACCCGGGACAGGGAGCTACGAGCAGTACTTC